This TCR beta chain was recorded in a study of cytomegalovirus exposure and HLA in healthy donors. Turning to this clone: Its antigen is undetermined.

The ends were cut back, 5 bases at V and 5 bases at J, with 10 bases in the middle. The CDR3 has 13 amino acids. Germline V gives CDR1 KGHSH, CDR2 LQKENI. Libraries were prepared by immunoSEQ multiplex PCR; TCRdb keeps only in-frame clonotypes and omits some of them. The table includes 150,000 or so clones, more than 75% detected once. General observations from the study: The study listed 164 cytomegalovirus-associated TCR beta chains.

The donors belonged to the approximately 120-subject validation cohort, separate from the roughly 670-subject first cohort. The sample was PBMCs. The genes are TRBV18 and TRBJ1-5, with D maybe TRBD1 (6 bases). The TCR was taken from a man younger than 35 in good health and CMV-seropositive. As DNA, the CDR3 is TGTGCCAGCTCATGGGAGGGGGATCAGCCCCAGCATTTT. It translates to CASSWEGDQPQHF.